These 32 T cell receptor beta chains originate from one sample sequenced in a study of T cell responses to AZD1222 COVID-19 vaccine. The table came from immunoSEQ multiplex PCR; TCRdb's copy has only in-frame clones and leaves some out. The sample has under 130,000 clones; approximately 96% are singletons. The specimen comprised peripheral blood, sampled on day 0 of AZD1222 vaccination. The receptors stem from an adult in good health.

The chain employs TRBV14 and TRBJ1-2; D gene ambiguous. The germline V gene has CDR1 SGHDN and CDR2 FVKESK. The CDR3 runs 15 residues. V lost 1 base to trimming and J lost 4 bases, with 13 bases between them. The CDR3 DNA reads TGTGCCAGCAGCCAAGGGCAGGCAATACCCTATGGCTACACCTTC. It yields the protein CASSQGQAIPYGYTF. Full variable domain (rest looked up from reference TRBV14 and TRBJ1-2): EAGVTQFPSHSVIEKGQTVTLRCDPISGHDNLYWYRRVMGKEIKFLLHFVKESKQDESGMPNNRFLAERTGGTYSTLKVQPAELEDSGVYFCASSQGQAIPYGYTFGSGTRLTVV.

This clone has only one observation. This chain connects TRBV9 to TRBJ1-5; 7 bases map to TRBD1. Per germline, CDR1 SGDLS and CDR2 YYNGEE. The length of the CDR3 is 14 residues. V was pared by 4 bases and J by 5 bases, with 6 bases of the junction left unmatched. CDR3 in DNA: TGTGCCAGCAGCCTCGGACAGGAGTATCAGCCCCAGCATTTT. Protein product: CASSLGQEYQPQHF.

V usage is TRBV2 and J usage is TRBJ1-3, with 7 bases that match TRBD1. V was pared by 7 bases and J by 4 bases, with 13 bases of the junction left unmatched. The germline CDR1 and CDR2 sequences are SNHLY and FYNNEI. CDR3 length: 16 residues. CDR3 DNA: TGTGCCAGCATCTCTTGGGACAGCTGGGCGGGAAACACCATATATTTT. Its protein is CASISWDSWAGNTIYF.

The chain employs TRBV7-3 and TRBJ2-2, with a possible D match to TRBD2 (5 bases). From germline, CDR1 is SGHTA and CDR2 FQGTGA. The CDR3 is 14 residues long. The ends were cut back, 6 bases at V and 6 bases at J, with 14 bases in the middle. The CDR3 spells CASSRGAGPGELFF. CDR3 nucleotide sequence: TGTGCCAGCAGTCGGGGTGCAGGTCCCGGGGAGCTGTTTTTT.

CDR3 bases: TGTGCCAGCAGTCTAGGGGGTAGCGGCAATCAGCCCCAGCATTTT. Translated: CASSLGGSGNQPQHF. The chain joins TRBV28 to TRBJ1-5; the D gene is possibly TRBD1 (6 bases). V dropped 5 bases and J dropped 2 bases, with 13 bases sitting between them. This CDR3 has 15 amino acids. Germline assignment: CDR1 MDHEN and CDR2 SYDVKM.

The rearrangement links TRBV27 to TRBJ1-6; D is unresolved. Germline loops: CDR1 MNHEY, CDR2 SMNVEV (reference sequence). Trimming shortened V by 5 bases and J by 9 bases, and 11 bases separated the two germline ends. This CDR3 has 13 amino acids. CDR3 sequence: CASSQISRSPLHF. The CDR3 DNA reads TGTGCCAGCAGTCAAATATCTCGTTCACCCCTCCACTTT.

This rearrangement joins TRBV5-4 to TRBJ2-3; no definite D call. V was trimmed by 2 bases and J by 1 base, leaving 11 bases between them. Germline assignment: CDR1 SGHNT and CDR2 YYREEE (reference sequence). The CDR3 has 15 amino acids. The CDR3, as DNA: TGTGCCAGCAGCTTAGTCCGGGCAGGCACAGATACGCAGTATTTT. It is translated as CASSLVRAGTDTQYF.

J is TRBJ2-7 and V is TRBV25-1; perhaps TRBD1 as D (6 bases). This CDR3 is built from 15 residues. V lost 8 bases to trimming and J lost 0 bases, with 17 bases between them. Germline CDR1 reads MGHDK; CDR2 reads SYGVNS. The DNA for the CDR3 is TGTGCCAGCGAAACCCAAACAGGGCTCTCCTACGAGCAGTACTTC. Protein: CASETQTGLSYEQYF.

This rearrangement joins TRBV19 to TRBJ1-5; D call uncertain. The CDR3 contains 14 residues. Germline loops: CDR1 LNHDA, CDR2 SQIVND (reference sequence). V lost 7 bases, J lost 2 bases, and 12 bases lay in between. The CDR3 coding sequence is TGTGCCAGTAAGACTTGGGGAGGCAATCAGCCCCAGCATTTT. Translated: CASKTWGGNQPQHF. Full variable domain (remainder filled in from reference TRBV19 and TRBJ1-5): DGGITQSPKYLFRKEGQNVTLSCEQNLNHDAMYWYRQDPGQGLRLIYYSQIVNDFQKGDIAEGYSVSREKKESFPLTVTSAQKNPTAFYLCASKTWGGNQPQHFGDGTRLSIL.

J is TRBJ2-5 and V is TRBV28; maybe TRBD2 (6 bases). This CDR3 has 12 amino acids. Deletions cut 7 bases from V and 4 bases from J, with 10 bases between. Germline CDR1 reads MDHEN; CDR2 reads SYDVKM. In DNA, the CDR3 is TGTGCCAGCACTAGCGAAGGAGAGACCCAGTACTTC. This gives the protein CASTSEGETQYF.

The chain employs TRBV6-1 and TRBJ1-1; 7 positions agree with TRBD1. Germline loops: CDR1 MNHNS, CDR2 SASEGT. J lost 5 bases, V lost 2 bases, and 5 bases had no gene match. This CDR3 region has 14 residues. The CDR3 reads CASSERDSRTEAFF. The CDR3 DNA sequence: TGTGCCAGCAGTGAACGGGACAGCAGAACTGAAGCTTTCTTT.

This clone was detected once. This rearrangement joins TRBV27 to TRBJ1-2; D remains ambiguous. There are 15 residues in the CDR3. CDR1 is MNHEY and CDR2 is SMNVEV in the germline V gene (reference sequence). The V end was cut by 3 bases, the J end by 4 bases, with 15 bases between. The CDR3, as DNA: TGTGCCAGCAGTTTTCTGTCCAGGCCACTCTATGGCTACACCTTC. It yields the protein CASSFLSRPLYGYTF.

In this sample, this clone turned up once. The chain has TRBV13 and TRBJ2-3; D might be TRBD2 (6 bases). Looked up from germline, CDR1 is PRHDT and CDR2 is FYEKMQ (reference sequence). The CDR3 covers 19 residues. V dropped 0 bases and J dropped 2 bases, with 21 bases sitting between them. In DNA form, the CDR3 reads TGTGCCAGCAGCTTAGGCCTAATGGTACGGCGGGGATACACAGATACGCAGTATTTT. Protein: CASSLGLMVRRGYTDTQYF.

This chain links TRBV5-4 with TRBJ1-1; D may be TRBD1 (6 bases). Germline V gene sequence: CDR1 SGHNT, CDR2 YYREEE (reference sequence). The CDR3 length is 14 residues. V lost 1 base and J 5 bases, leaving 12 bases between the germline ends. The CDR3 bases are TGTGCCAGCAGCTTGTGGGGGGCGTGGACTGAAGCTTTCTTT. Translation gives CASSLWGAWTEAFF.

The rearrangement uses TRBV19 and TRBJ2-4, with D perhaps TRBD1 or TRBD2 (5 bases each). V was trimmed by 5 bases and J by 8 bases, leaving 13 bases between them. The CDR3 has 13 residues. Per the germline V gene, CDR1 is LNHDA and CDR2 is SQIVND (reference sequence). The CDR3 DNA reads as TGTGCCAGTAGTCATGGGGGAAGGGACATTCAGTACTTC. Translation gives CASSHGGRDIQYF.

This clone came up once. The V gene is TRBV6-5, the J gene TRBJ1-2, with D maybe TRBD1 (5 bases). CDR1 is MNHEY, CDR2 SVGAGI, per germline. This CDR3 has 14 residues. V was trimmed by 7 bases and J by 2 bases, leaving 14 bases between them. Here the CDR3 DNA reads TGTGCCAGCACCCGGGGGGGAAGAAACTATGGCTACACCTTC. Translating gives CASTRGGRNYGYTF.

The chain has TRBV28 and TRBJ1-3; D unclear. The CDR3 has 14 residues. Per the germline V gene, CDR1 is MDHEN and CDR2 is SYDVKM. The V gene lost 6 bases and the J gene lost 3 bases, with 12 bases spanning the gap. The CDR3 spells CASSNSFDGNTIYF. The CDR3 DNA reads as TGTGCCAGCAGCAATTCTTTCGATGGAAACACCATATATTTT.

This sequence joins TRBV5-1 and TRBJ1-3; 7 nucleotides line up with TRBD1. The CDR3 consists of 15 residues. The V and J ends lost 4 bases and 0 bases, in that order; junction bases with no gene match: 4. Germline V gene lookup returns CDR1 SGHRS and CDR2 YFSETQ. The chain's CDR3 is CASSGGQNSGNTIYF. In DNA form, the CDR3 reads TGCGCCAGCAGCGGGGGACAGAACTCTGGAAACACCATATATTTT.

The chain is built from TRBV19 and TRBJ2-1, with D maybe TRBD1 (6 bases). The CDR3 extends over 15 amino acids. Germline-derived CDR1 and CDR2 are LNHDA and SQIVND (reference sequence). The V gene lost 6 bases and the J gene lost 9 bases, with 21 bases spanning the gap. CDR3 residues: CASRPTGSPSSEQFF. The CDR3 coding sequence is TGTGCCAGTAGGCCCACAGGGAGCCCAAGTAGTGAGCAGTTCTTC.

The chain recombines TRBV5-4 with TRBJ2-2; 13 bases fit TRBD2. This CDR3 comprises 17 residues. Germline V lookup: CDR1 SGHNT, CDR2 YYREEE (reference sequence). The V gene end was trimmed by 2 bases and the J gene end by 7 bases; junction bases not matched to a gene: 8. The chain's CDR3 is CASSLGLAGEKFGELFF. CDR3 sequence (DNA): TGTGCCAGCAGCTTAGGACTAGCGGGAGAAAAGTTCGGGGAGCTGTTTTTT.

The chain carries TRBV3-1 (or the pseudogene TRBV3-2) and TRBJ2-6; D remains ambiguous. Per germline, CDR1 LGHDT and CDR2 YNNKEL (reference sequence). This CDR3 spans 16 amino acids. The V gene lost 1 base and the J gene lost 0 bases, with 7 bases spanning the gap. CDR3 protein: CASSQGQTSGANVLTF. The CDR3 DNA is TGTGCCAGCAGCCAAGGCCAGACCTCTGGGGCCAACGTCCTGACTTTC.

The chain employs TRBV6-5 and TRBJ2-1; D not resolved. Germline assignment: CDR1 MNHEY and CDR2 SVGAGI. The V and J ends lost 11 bases and 5 bases respectively, with 10 bases between them. The CDR3 runs 11 residues. In DNA form, the CDR3 reads TGTGCCTCGAGCATGCACAATGAGCAGTTCTTC. Protein sequence: CASSMHNEQFF.

There are a few counts of this clone. This rearrangement joins TRBV13 to TRBJ2-7; D may match TRBD1 or TRBD2 (5 bases each). Trimming left V 1 base short and J 2 bases short, with 9 bases between. The germline V gene has CDR1 PRHDT and CDR2 FYEKMQ (reference sequence). The CDR3 loop spans 14 amino acids. CDR3 in DNA: TGTGCCAGCAGCTTAGCGGGACCTCCCTACGAGCAGTACTTC. This encodes CASSLAGPPYEQYF.

The V call is TRBV29-1, the J call TRBJ1-2; D is ambiguous. CDR1 and CDR2 (germline): SQVTM, ANQGSEA. Trimming cost V 7 bases and J 8 bases, with 14 bases left between them. This CDR3 is 11 amino acids long. The CDR3 protein is CSAVVGGGYTF. In DNA form, the CDR3 reads TGCAGCGCCGTGGTAGGCGGCGGCTACACCTTC.

This clone was observed a few times. The rearrangement uses TRBV7-9 and TRBJ2-2; D is uncertain. The CDR3 runs to 15 residues. V was shortened by 3 bases and J by 1 base, with 9 bases between the two germline ends. CDR1 SEHNR and CDR2 FQNEAQ come from the germline V gene (reference sequence). CDR3 DNA: TGTGCCAGCAGCTTGAGGCCCCAGAACACCGGGGAGCTGTTTTTT. The encoded protein is CASSLRPQNTGELFF.

This chain uses TRBV6-5 with TRBJ1-4; 7 bases line up with TRBD1. The V segment lost 0 bases and the J segment 11 bases; nucleotides outside the gene matches: 9. The germline gives CDR1 MNHEY, CDR2 SVGAGI. The CDR3 length is 15 residues. This chain's CDR3 is CASSYSRQGGGKLFF. CDR3 nucleotides: TGTGCCAGCAGTTACTCCAGGCAGGGGGGTGGGAAACTGTTTTTT.

This clone was detected once. This sequence joins TRBV11-2 and TRBJ2-3; 15 bases fit TRBD2. The junction had 6 bases not matched to a gene; V was cut back by 6 bases and J by 5 bases. The CDR3 extends over 16 amino acids. Germline V gene lookup returns CDR1 SGHAT and CDR2 FQNNGV. The CDR3 sequence: CASRNGLAGGVDTQYF. CDR3 sequence (DNA): TGTGCCAGCAGGAACGGACTAGCGGGAGGGGTAGATACGCAGTATTTT.

The chain combines TRBV12-3 or TRBV12-4 with TRBJ1-1, with D tentatively TRBD1 (5 bases). The ends were cut back, 7 bases at V and 5 bases at J, with 14 bases in the middle. The CDR3 runs to 13 residues. CDR3 in DNA: TGTGCCAGCAACCCTCAGGGCGGGACTGAAGCTTTCTTT. As protein: CASNPQGGTEAFF.

V usage is TRBV28 and J usage is TRBJ2-7, with TRBD2 as a possible D gene (5 bases). The V gene lost 2 bases and the J gene lost 6 bases, with 17 bases spanning the gap. Germline CDR1 and CDR2: MDHEN and SYDVKM. This CDR3 contains 15 residues. The CDR3 loop reads CASSLRTREVGEQYF. The CDR3 DNA reads TGTGCCAGCAGTTTAAGGACTCGAGAAGTAGGCGAGCAGTACTTC.

The rearrangement uses TRBV2 and TRBJ1-2; a weak D match, TRBD1 (5 bases). With 5 bases removed from V and 6 bases from J, the gap between germline ends came to 16 bases. CDR3 length: 14 residues. The germline gives CDR1 SNHLY, CDR2 FYNNEI. CDR3 amino acids: CASSLFQGGDGYTF. CDR3 nucleotide sequence: TGTGCCAGCAGTTTATTCCAGGGAGGCGATGGCTACACCTTC.

The gene calls are TRBV5-1 and TRBJ1-3, with D possibly matching TRBD1 (6 bases). Looked up from germline, CDR1 is SGHRS and CDR2 is YFSETQ. The CDR3 is 17 residues long. Deletions cut 3 bases from V and 0 bases from J, with 16 bases between. The CDR3 region is CASSWDKPGLSGNTIYF. The CDR3, as DNA: TGCGCCAGCAGCTGGGACAAACCGGGACTCTCTGGAAACACCATATATTTT. Drawing the rest from reference TRBV5-1 and TRBJ1-3, the complete variable domain is KAGVTQTPRYLIKTRGQQVTLSCSPISGHRSVSWYQQTPGQGLQFLFEYFSETQRNKGNFPGRFSGRQFSNSRSEMNVSTLELGDSALYLCASSWDKPGLSGNTIYFGEGSWLTVV.

The V and J genes are TRBV15 and TRBJ1-3; no firm D call. The CDR3 is made up of 17 amino acids. V was shortened by 0 bases and J by 0 bases, with 12 bases between the two germline ends. Germline V gene data show CDR1 as LNHNV and CDR2 as YYDKDF (reference sequence). The CDR3 coding sequence is TGTGCCACCAGCAGAGATTATGCGGTAAACTCTGGAAACACCATATATTTT. Protein sequence: CATSRDYAVNSGNTIYF.